Each of the 23 T cell receptor beta chains below was sequenced from the same sample in a study of blood T cell repertoires in COVID-19. Profiling relied on immunoSEQ multiplex PCR, and the TCRdb table lists in-frame clones only, not all of them. Of about 230,000 clones detected, over 70% appear once; the ten largest clones hold about 8%. The material sequenced was peripheral blood. The source is a woman of 80 years or more with acute or convalescent COVID-19.

This clone showed up just once. J is TRBJ2-1 and V is TRBV30; D is undetermined. The CDR3 contains 13 residues. The germline V and J ends were trimmed by 3 bases and 12 bases, with 18 bases remaining between them. The germline V gene has CDR1 GTSNPN and CDR2 SVGIG (reference sequence). CDR3 nucleotide sequence: TGTGCCTGGAGCTCGTTTCCCCTTGGCGGGCAGTTCTTC. It encodes CAWSSFPLGGQFF.

The chain is built from TRBV5-1 and TRBJ1-2, with 8 bases that match TRBD1. Germline CDR1 and CDR2: SGHRS and YFSETQ. V lost 3 bases and J lost 4; bases outside the gene matches: 8. The CDR3 covers 15 residues. The CDR3 loop reads CASSSEDRGVYGYTF. The DNA of the CDR3 is TGCGCCAGCAGCTCAGAAGACAGGGGAGTCTATGGCTACACCTTC.

The V and J genes are TRBV4-1 and TRBJ1-2, with 10 bases fitting TRBD1. Germline V lookup: CDR1 MGHRA, CDR2 YSYEKL. After removal of 8 bases from V and 3 bases from J, the junction contained 6 bases not matched to a gene. The CDR3 totals 14 residues. CDR3 residues: CASQRQGADYGYTF. Written as DNA, the CDR3 is TGCGCCAGCCAAAGACAGGGGGCAGACTATGGCTACACCTTC.

This clone was detected a few times. Other DNA sequences in the sample encode the same CDR3. The chain employs TRBV10-3 and TRBJ1-1, with 8 nucleotides matching TRBD1. V trimming: 6 bases; J trimming: 4 bases; junction bases outside the gene matches: 4. This CDR3 is 13 amino acids long. Germline V gene lookup returns CDR1 ENHRY and CDR2 SYGVKD. The CDR3 reads CAISKDRGTEAFF. CDR3 sequence (DNA): TGTGCCATCAGCAAAGACAGGGGCACTGAAGCTTTCTTT.

The chain is built from TRBV9 and TRBJ1-6, with D maybe TRBD1 (6 bases). Germline V lookup: CDR1 SGDLS, CDR2 YYNGEE. The CDR3 contains 14 residues. Trimming pared 3 bases from V and 9 bases from J, leaving 13 bases between. The CDR3 nucleotides are TGTGCCAGCAGCGCGACAGGCGCTCCTTCACCCCTCCACTTT. Translated: CASSATGAPSPLHF.

This clone turned up a few times. The J gene is TRBJ2-1, the V gene TRBV6-5, with D tentatively TRBD2 (5 bases). Germline CDR1 and CDR2: MNHEY and SVGAGI. This CDR3 contains 14 residues. Between the trimmed V and J ends, which lost 6 bases and 4 bases, there was a span of 13 bases. The CDR3 is CASREEDDYNEQFF. DNA of the CDR3: TGTGCCAGCAGGGAGGAGGACGATTACAATGAGCAGTTCTTC.

The CDR3 sequence: CASSLGDRGLLAFF. Written as DNA, the CDR3 is TGCGCCAGCAGCTTGGGGGACAGGGGGCTATTGGCTTTCTTT. The chain recombines TRBV5-1 with TRBJ1-1, with 12 bases that match TRBD1. CDR3 size: 14 residues. The J segment lost 11 bases and the V segment lost 0 bases, leaving 5 bases of the junction unmatched. Germline loops: CDR1 SGHRS, CDR2 YFSETQ.

The chain employs TRBV5-4 and TRBJ1-5, with D unclear. V was shortened by 0 bases and J by 6 bases, with 4 bases between the two germline ends. This CDR3 contains 12 residues. Germline CDR1 SGHNT, CDR2 YYREEE (reference sequence). Here the CDR3 DNA reads TGTGCCAGCAGCTTGGACACTCAGCCCCAGCATTTT. Translated: CASSLDTQPQHF.

V and J are TRBV27 and TRBJ2-5, with TRBD2 identical over 7 bases. The V and J ends lost 2 bases and 3 bases, in that order; junction bases with no gene match: 6. CDR3 length equals 15 residues. Germline CDR1 and CDR2: MNHEY and SMNVEV (reference sequence). Here the CDR3 reads CASSLDWGGEETQYF. The CDR3 DNA follows: TGTGCCAGCAGTTTAGACTGGGGAGGGGAAGAGACCCAGTACTTC.

The CDR3 nucleotides read TGCGCCAGCAGCTTGAGTCAGCGGGGGTCGGGCACAGATACGCAGTATTTT. Translated, it gives CASSLSQRGSGTDTQYF. V is TRBV5-1 and J is TRBJ2-3; 8 nucleotides align to TRBD2. Germline-derived CDR1 and CDR2 are SGHRS and YFSETQ. The CDR3 has 17 residues. The V segment lost 1 base and the J segment 1 base; nucleotides outside the gene matches: 8.

The chain carries TRBV10-3 and TRBJ1-4, with D maybe TRBD1 (6 bases). Germline CDR1 and CDR2: ENHRY and SYGVKD. The CDR3 has 15 residues. Trimming pared 4 bases from V and 3 bases from J, leaving 12 bases between. CDR3 bases: TGTGCCATCAGTGCGGACAAGGGGGCTAATGAAAAACTGTTTTTT. Encoded protein: CAISADKGANEKLFF.

The V gene is TRBV6-1, the J gene TRBJ1-2, with TRBD1 matching over 8 bases. CDR1 and CDR2 (germline): MNHNS, SASEGT. After removal of 3 bases from V and 5 bases from J, the junction contained 14 bases not matched to a gene. The CDR3 is 17 residues long. The CDR3 protein is CASSDRQGKKGEYGYTF. The CDR3 DNA reads TGTGCCAGCAGTGACCGACAGGGGAAAAAAGGGGAATATGGCTACACCTTC.

The V call is TRBV5-1, the J call TRBJ1-2; D is undetermined. With 0 bases removed from V and 6 bases from J, the gap between germline ends came to 9 bases. This CDR3 is built from 13 residues. Germline CDR1 is SGHRS and CDR2 is YFSETQ. DNA of the CDR3: TGCGCCAGCAGCTTGGGGGAGGTCGATGGCTACACCTTC. It specifies CASSLGEVDGYTF.

The V and J genes are TRBV27 and TRBJ1-1; TRBD1 aligns across 7 bases. V shed 3 bases and J 5 bases; nucleotides not matched to a gene: 6. CDR1 is MNHEY, CDR2 SMNVEV, per germline (reference sequence). The CDR3 totals 14 residues. DNA of the CDR3: TGTGCCAGCAGTTTCGACAGGGTTGGGACTGAAGCTTTCTTT. Translating it yields CASSFDRVGTEAFF.

The rearrangement uses TRBV19 and TRBJ1-1, with unresolved D. V was shortened by 4 bases and J by 1 base, with 13 bases between the two germline ends. The CDR3 has 15 residues. Germline V gene data show CDR1 as LNHDA and CDR2 as SQIVND (reference sequence). The DNA for the CDR3 is TGTGCCAGTAGTACGATCGGACGGGAGAACACTGAAGCTTTCTTT. Amino acids: CASSTIGRENTEAFF.

The chain is built from TRBV7-2 and TRBJ1-2; 9 nucleotides match TRBD1. This CDR3 is 14 amino acids long. The J segment lost 7 bases and the V segment lost 5 bases, leaving 8 bases of the junction unmatched. Germline V gene data show CDR1 as SGHTA and CDR2 as FQGNSA. CDR3 residues: CASSLTGGAGGYTF. In DNA form, the CDR3 reads TGTGCCAGCAGCCTTACAGGGGGCGCGGGTGGCTACACCTTC. Full variable domain (remainder filled in from reference TRBV7-2 and TRBJ1-2): GAGVSQSPSNKVTEKGKDVELRCDPISGHTALYWYRQSLGQGLEFLIYFQGNSAPDKSGLPSDRFSAERTGGSVSTLTIQRTQQEDSAVYLCASSLTGGAGGYTFGSGTRLTVV.

This chain links TRBV30 with TRBJ2-5, with 8 bases that match TRBD2. The CDR3 covers 14 residues. CDR1 and CDR2 (germline): GTSNPN, SVGIG (reference sequence). The trim removed 0 bases at V and 5 bases at J, leaving 5 bases unmatched. Here the CDR3 reads CAWSVASGFETQYF. The CDR3 DNA sequence: TGTGCCTGGAGTGTGGCTAGCGGGTTTGAGACCCAGTACTTC.

V usage is TRBV7-8 and J usage is TRBJ2-2; the match to TRBD2 covers 11 bases. Germline CDR1 reads SGHVS; CDR2 reads FQNEAQ. With 4 bases clipped from V and 5 bases from J, the junction kept 9 bases outside the gene matches. The CDR3 has 17 amino acids. The CDR3 loop reads CASSSRVSGGATGELFF. The DNA for the CDR3 is TGTGCCAGCAGCTCCCGTGTTAGCGGGGGGGCTACCGGGGAGCTGTTTTTT.

This clone has just one count. For the CDR3, the DNA is TGTGCCAGCAGTTTAATGGGACAGGGCTATGGCTACACCTTC. Translation: CASSLMGQGYGYTF. V is TRBV6-5 and J is TRBJ1-2, with 9 bases lining up with TRBD1. V shed 4 bases, J shed 4 bases, and the junction held 4 bases outside the gene matches. The CDR3 covers 14 residues. Germline CDR1 is MNHEY and CDR2 is SVGAGI.

This clone showed up many times. The rearrangement joins TRBV11-2 to TRBJ1-2; TRBD1 is a possible D gene (5 bases). Per germline, CDR1 SGHAT and CDR2 FQNNGV. This CDR3 comprises 16 residues. Trimming took 1 base from V and 0 from J, leaving 12 bases between them. For the CDR3, the DNA is TGTGCCAGCAGCTTAGTTAGGGGAATAGCTAACTATGGCTACACCTTC. As protein: CASSLVRGIANYGYTF.

V is TRBV3-1 (or the pseudogene TRBV3-2) and J is TRBJ1-4, with D possibly TRBD1 on 5 matching bases. The CDR3 loop spans 16 amino acids. Trimming stripped 4 bases from V and 4 bases from J, with 16 bases between. In germline, CDR1 is LGHDT, CDR2 YNNKEL (reference sequence). The CDR3 coding sequence is TGTGCCAGCAGCCCCCGGCGACAGAACTATAATGAAAAACTGTTTTTT. It translates to CASSPRRQNYNEKLFF.

The chain carries TRBV7-2 and TRBJ2-2; 12 bases match TRBD2. J was trimmed by 7 bases and V by 4 bases; bases with no gene match: 7. Germline V gene data show CDR1 as SGHTA and CDR2 as FQGNSA. The CDR3 loop spans 16 amino acids. The CDR3 DNA follows: TGTGCCAGCAGCTCCCCCCTAGCGGGAGGGGTCGGGGAGCTGTTTTTT. It codes for CASSSPLAGGVGELFF.

This chain links TRBV5-1 with TRBJ2-7, with a weak D call TRBD1 (6 bases). The length of the CDR3 is 15 residues. The V end lost 3 bases, the J end lost 3 bases, and 16 bases lay between the germline ends. Per the germline V gene, CDR1 is SGHRS and CDR2 is YFSETQ. In DNA form, the CDR3 reads TGCGCCAGCAGCTCCCTGGCCGGCAGGGGCTACGAGCAGTACTTC. It is translated as CASSSLAGRGYEQYF.